These 14 T cell receptor beta chains originate from one sample sequenced in a study of Tregs in tolerant kidney transplant recipients. These receptors have no known antigen. Assay used: immunoSEQ multiplex PCR; TCRdb lists only in-frame clones, some missing. The table has roughly 40,000 clones, nearly 97% seen once. The sample was Tregs from blood cultured with allogeneic cells. Every receptor here comes from a human donor in good health.

This chain links TRBV18 with TRBJ1-1, with D maybe TRBD1 (6 bases). V lost 3 bases and J 8 bases, leaving 13 bases between the germline ends. The germline gives CDR1 KGHSH, CDR2 LQKENI. The CDR3 extends over 13 amino acids. CDR3 protein: CASSPSGAREAFF. The DNA for the CDR3 is TGTGCCAGCTCACCCTCGGGGGCCCGGGAAGCTTTCTTT.

This chain links TRBV7-2 with TRBJ2-4; no clear D. Germline V gene lookup returns CDR1 SGHTA and CDR2 FQGNSA. V was shortened by 1 base and J by 0 bases, with 7 bases between the two germline ends. CDR3 size: 15 residues. The CDR3 is CASSLGRLAKNIQYF. CDR3 in DNA: TGTGCCAGCAGCTTAGGCAGGTTAGCCAAAAACATTCAGTACTTC.

In its sample, this clone was seen a few times. The chain links TRBV6-5 to TRBJ1-3; D ambiguous. CDR1 and CDR2 (germline): MNHEY, SVGAGI. The CDR3 spans 14 residues. Trimming stripped 6 bases from V and 3 bases from J, with 12 bases between. The CDR3 DNA sequence: TGTGCCAGCAGCCTCCGCATGAATGGAAACACCATATATTTT. It specifies CASSLRMNGNTIYF.

V and J are TRBV2 and TRBJ2-3; TRBD2 might be the D (6 bases). The CDR3 contains 16 residues. Trimming shortened V by 6 bases and J by 0 bases, and 16 bases separated the two germline ends. Germline CDR1 and CDR2: SNHLY and FYNNEI. The CDR3 is CASRVSLSGSTDTQYF. CDR3 in DNA: TGTGCCAGCAGGGTGTCGCTTAGCGGAAGCACAGATACGCAGTATTTT.

The chain uses TRBV12-5 and TRBJ2-7, with D possibly TRBD1 on 5 matching bases. Deletions cut 0 bases from V and 3 bases from J, with 21 bases between. There are 18 residues in the CDR3. Germline V gene lookup returns CDR1 LGHNT and CDR2 FRNRAP. The CDR3 coding sequence is TGTGCTAGTGGTTTGGTTAACCCACAGCCCCCCAGGGACTACGAGCAGTACTTC. The encoded protein is CASGLVNPQPPRDYEQYF.

The CDR3 nucleotides are TGTGCCAGCAGCCCCAACGTACGCGGGAGTTCATGGAACACCGGGGAGCTGTTTTTT. Residues: CASSPNVRGSSWNTGELFF. The chain uses TRBV7-2 and TRBJ2-2; 7 nucleotides agree with TRBD2. After removal of 5 bases from V and 1 base from J, the junction contained 16 bases not matched to a gene. Germline values: CDR1 SGHTA, CDR2 FQGNSA. The CDR3 runs 19 residues. The full variable domain, in which reference TRBV7-2 and TRBJ2-2 provide the parts outside the CDR3, is GAGVSQSPSNKVTEKGKDVELRCDPISGHTALYWYRQSLGQGLEFLIYFQGNSAPDKSGLPSDRFSAERTGGSVSTLTIQRTQQEDSAVYLCASSPNVRGSSWNTGELFFGEGSRLTVL.

The chain combines TRBV30 with TRBJ2-3, with D unclear. Deletions cut 2 bases from V and 4 bases from J, with 10 bases between. The germline CDR1 and CDR2 sequences are GTSNPN and SVGIG (reference sequence). The CDR3 is 13 amino acids. CDR3 nucleotide sequence: TGTGCCTGGAGTCCGTTTGAGTCAGATACGCAGTATTTT. As protein: CAWSPFESDTQYF.

The rearrangement uses TRBV11-3 and TRBJ2-1, with 10 bases identical to TRBD2. CDR3 length: 15 residues. CDR1 and CDR2 from the germline V gene are SGHNT and YENEEA. J gave up 4 bases and V 8 bases, and 8 bases lay outside the gene matches. The CDR3 nucleotides are TGTGCCAGCCGCTCCGCTAGCGGGAGTTACAATGAGCAGTTCTTC. It specifies CASRSASGSYNEQFF. Combining the CDR3 with reference TRBV11-3 and TRBJ2-1 gives the whole variable domain EAGVVQSPRYKIIEKKQPVAFWCNPISGHNTLYWYLQNLGQGPELLIRYENEEAVDDSQLPKDRFSAERLKGVDSTLKIQPAELGDSAVYLCASRSASGSYNEQFFGPGTRLTVL.

The rearrangement links TRBV7-6 to TRBJ1-5; no reliable D call. Deletions cut 1 base from V and 12 bases from J, with 13 bases between. This CDR3 spans 13 amino acids. Germline V gene lookup returns CDR1 SGHVS and CDR2 FNYEAQ. CDR3 sequence: CASSLDPTSVQHF. The CDR3 DNA reads TGTGCCAGCAGCTTAGACCCAACGAGCGTCCAGCATTTT.

The genes are TRBV7-2 and TRBJ2-1, with 7 bases aligning to TRBD2. This CDR3 comprises 15 residues. After removal of 8 bases from V and 5 bases from J, the junction contained 12 bases not matched to a gene. CDR1 and CDR2 (germline): SGHTA, FQGNSA. The CDR3, as DNA: TGTGCCAGCCGTTATGTGGGCGGGAGAAACAATGAGCAGTTCTTC. This codes for CASRYVGGRNNEQFF.

V and J are TRBV7-9 and TRBJ1-6, with 9 bases lining up with TRBD1. Losses at the gene ends were 4 bases for V and 10 bases for J; bases not matched to a gene: 14. CDR3 length: 17 residues. CDR1 SEHNR and CDR2 FQNEAQ come from the germline V gene (reference sequence). The CDR3 DNA is TGTGCCAGCAGCTCCATTAACCCGACAGGGGGTAACTCACCCCTCCACTTT. Translated: CASSSINPTGGNSPLHF.

The chain joins TRBV18 to TRBJ1-1, with D uncertain. V shed 4 bases and J shed 6 bases, with 15 bases lying between them. The CDR3 is made up of 14 amino acids. CDR1 KGHSH and CDR2 LQKENI come from the germline V gene. DNA of the CDR3: TGTGCCAGCTCACGGGCCTTAGCTAAGGCTGAAGCTTTCTTT. This translates into CASSRALAKAEAFF.

The J gene is TRBJ1-3, the V gene TRBV15; D might be TRBD1 (6 bases). Germline lookup yields CDR1 LNHNV and CDR2 YYDKDF (reference sequence). V gave up 2 bases and J gave up 3 bases, with 17 bases separating them. This CDR3 has 17 amino acids. The CDR3 bases are TGTGCCACCAGCAGACGTATAGGGGGGGCAAATGGAAACACCATATATTTT. Amino acid sequence: CATSRRIGGANGNTIYF.

The chain is built from TRBV9 and TRBJ2-2; tentatively, D is TRBD2 (5 bases). The germline CDR1 and CDR2 sequences are SGDLS and YYNGEE. Between the trimmed V and J ends, which lost 0 bases and 0 bases, there was a span of 6 bases. This CDR3 spans 15 amino acids. The CDR3 sequence is CASSVDGANTGELFF. The CDR3 DNA follows: TGTGCCAGCAGCGTAGACGGGGCGAACACCGGGGAGCTGTTTTTT.